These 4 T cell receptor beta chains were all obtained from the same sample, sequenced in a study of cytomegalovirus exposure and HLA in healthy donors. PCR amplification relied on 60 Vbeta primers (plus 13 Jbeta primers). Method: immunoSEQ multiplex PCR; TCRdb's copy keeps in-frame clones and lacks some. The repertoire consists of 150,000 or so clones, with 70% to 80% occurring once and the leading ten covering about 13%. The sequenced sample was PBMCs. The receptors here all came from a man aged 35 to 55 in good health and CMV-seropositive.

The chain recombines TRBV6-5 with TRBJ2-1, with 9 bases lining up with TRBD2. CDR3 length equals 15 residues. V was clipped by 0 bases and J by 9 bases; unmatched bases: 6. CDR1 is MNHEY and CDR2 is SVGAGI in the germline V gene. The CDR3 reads CASSYSGTSWGEQFF. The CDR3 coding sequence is TGTGCCAGCAGTTACTCGGGGACTAGCTGGGGTGAGCAGTTCTTC.

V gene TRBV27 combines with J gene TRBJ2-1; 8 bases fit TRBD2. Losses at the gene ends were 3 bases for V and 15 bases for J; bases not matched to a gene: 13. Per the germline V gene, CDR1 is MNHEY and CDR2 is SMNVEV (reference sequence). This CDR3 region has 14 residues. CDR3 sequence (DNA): TGTGCCAGCAGTTTCCTTGTGACTAGCGATTCAAGGTTCTTC. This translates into CASSFLVTSDSRFF.

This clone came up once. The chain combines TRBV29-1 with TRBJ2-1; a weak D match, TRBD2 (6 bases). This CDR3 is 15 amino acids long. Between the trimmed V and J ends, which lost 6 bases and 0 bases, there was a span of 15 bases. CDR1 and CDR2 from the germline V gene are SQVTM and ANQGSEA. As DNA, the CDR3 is TGCAGCGTCCGTTCGGGAGCTCGCTCCTACAATGAGCAGTTCTTC. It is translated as CSVRSGARSYNEQFF.

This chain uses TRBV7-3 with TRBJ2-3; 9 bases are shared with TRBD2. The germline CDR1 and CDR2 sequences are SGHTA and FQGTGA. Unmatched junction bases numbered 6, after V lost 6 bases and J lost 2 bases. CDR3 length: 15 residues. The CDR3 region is CASSYSGSATDTQYF. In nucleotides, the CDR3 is TGTGCCAGCAGTTATAGCGGGAGCGCCACAGATACGCAGTATTTT.